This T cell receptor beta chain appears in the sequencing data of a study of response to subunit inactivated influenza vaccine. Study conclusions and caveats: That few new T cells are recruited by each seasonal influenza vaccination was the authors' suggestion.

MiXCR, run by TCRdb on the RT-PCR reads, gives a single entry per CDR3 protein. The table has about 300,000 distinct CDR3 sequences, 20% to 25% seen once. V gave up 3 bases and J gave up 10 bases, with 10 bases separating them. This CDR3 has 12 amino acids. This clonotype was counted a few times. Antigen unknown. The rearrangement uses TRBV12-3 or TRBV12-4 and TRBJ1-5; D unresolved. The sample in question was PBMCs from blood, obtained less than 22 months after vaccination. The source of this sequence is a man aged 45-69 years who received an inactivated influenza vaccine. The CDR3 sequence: CASSFIPGPQHF. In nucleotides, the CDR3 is TGTGCCAGCAGTTTTATTCCGGGACCCCAGCATTTT.